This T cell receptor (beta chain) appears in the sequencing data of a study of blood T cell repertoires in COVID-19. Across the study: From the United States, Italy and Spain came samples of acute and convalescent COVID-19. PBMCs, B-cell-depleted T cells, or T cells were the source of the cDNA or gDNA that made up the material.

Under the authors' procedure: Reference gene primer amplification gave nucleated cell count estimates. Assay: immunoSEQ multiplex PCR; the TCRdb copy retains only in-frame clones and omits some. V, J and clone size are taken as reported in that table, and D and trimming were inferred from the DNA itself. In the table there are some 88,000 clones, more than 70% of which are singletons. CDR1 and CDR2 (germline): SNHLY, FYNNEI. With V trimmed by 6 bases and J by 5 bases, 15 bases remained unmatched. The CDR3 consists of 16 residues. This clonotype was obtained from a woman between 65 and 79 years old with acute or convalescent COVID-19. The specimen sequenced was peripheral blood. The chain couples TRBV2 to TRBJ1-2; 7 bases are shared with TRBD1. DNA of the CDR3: TGTGCCAGCAGGCTCCAGACAGGGTATAATGTTTATGGCTACACCTTC. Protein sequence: CASRLQTGYNVYGYTF.